The next 28 T cell receptor beta chains were all read from a single sample in a study of cytomegalovirus exposure and HLA in healthy donors. It was with 60 Vbeta and 13 Jbeta primers that the PCR ran. The method was immunoSEQ multiplex PCR; TCRdb's version includes in-frame clones alone and lacks a portion of them. The sample shows about 120,000 clones, roughly 80% of them seen only once. The source material was PBMCs. The receptors derive from a man aged 30-40 years in good health and CMV-seronegative.

The chain has TRBV6-5 and TRBJ2-1; 9 bases are shared with TRBD2. The V and J ends lost 2 bases and 9 bases, in that order; junction bases with no gene match: 8. This CDR3 is built from 15 residues. Germline lookup yields CDR1 MNHEY and CDR2 SVGAGI. CDR3 sequence reads: CASSYVGGGAVEQFF. Written as DNA, the CDR3 is TGTGCCAGCAGTTACGTCGGCGGGGGGGCCGTTGAGCAGTTCTTC.

Here the CDR3 reads CASRDKNGQPNTEAFF. In DNA form, the CDR3 reads TGTGCCAGCAGAGATAAAAATGGACAGCCCAACACTGAAGCTTTCTTT. The gene calls are TRBV27 and TRBJ1-1, with D perhaps TRBD1 (6 bases). V lost 6 bases, J lost 2 bases, and 19 bases lay in between. This CDR3 contains 16 residues. In germline, CDR1 is MNHEY, CDR2 SMNVEV (reference sequence).

A single count supports this clone. V gene TRBV28 combines with J gene TRBJ1-1; D unclear. Germline V lookup: CDR1 MDHEN, CDR2 SYDVKM. The CDR3 spans 13 residues. The V and J ends lost 4 bases and 3 bases respectively, with 9 bases between them. CDR3 loop: CASSSGGDTEAFF. CDR3 coding DNA: TGTGCCAGCAGTTCAGGAGGTGACACTGAAGCTTTCTTT.

The rearrangement links TRBV5-1 to TRBJ1-1, with 7 bases lining up with TRBD1. The CDR3 is made up of 15 amino acids. The V gene end was trimmed by 7 bases and the J gene end by 4 bases; junction bases not matched to a gene: 13. Germline CDR1 is SGHRS and CDR2 is YFSETQ. The DNA for the CDR3 is TGCGCCAGCTCCGACAGGGAAGTTTTGAGCACTGAAGCTTTCTTT. This codes for CASSDREVLSTEAFF.

This clone showed up just a few times. V gene TRBV28 combines with J gene TRBJ2-7, with D possibly being TRBD2 (5 bases). This CDR3 has 13 amino acids. Germline CDR1 and CDR2: MDHEN and SYDVKM. Trimming left V 5 bases short and J 6 bases short, with 14 bases between. CDR3 region: CASSRGLSGEQYF. CDR3 in DNA: TGTGCCAGCAGTCGTGGACTGAGCGGCGAGCAGTACTTC.

The chain links TRBV7-7 to TRBJ1-5; no firm D call. This CDR3 has 17 amino acids. V was pared by 6 bases and J by 0 bases, with 18 bases between. Germline-derived CDR1 and CDR2 are SSHAT and FNYEAQ (reference sequence). CDR3 sequence reads: CASSLSTSPNSNQPQHF. CDR3 DNA sequence: TGTGCCAGCAGTTTGTCTACGTCCCCCAATAGCAATCAGCCCCAGCATTTT.

The chain employs TRBV11-2 and TRBJ2-7, with D perhaps TRBD1 (5 bases). V was trimmed by 4 bases and J by 6 bases, leaving 16 bases between them. The length of the CDR3 is 14 residues. Germline loops: CDR1 SGHAT, CDR2 FQNNGV. CDR3 region: CASSSRGRVGEQYF. As DNA, the CDR3 is TGTGCCAGCAGCTCTAGGGGCAGGGTGGGCGAGCAGTACTTC.

The V gene is TRBV6-5, the J gene TRBJ1-1, with a weak D call TRBD1 (5 bases). The CDR3 is 12 amino acids. The germline V gene has CDR1 MNHEY and CDR2 SVGAGI. Trimming left V 3 bases short and J 6 bases short, with 8 bases between. CDR3 nucleotide sequence: TGTGCCAGCAGTTATACGGGGGCTGAAGCTTTCTTT. This encodes CASSYTGAEAFF.

This clone appeared a single time. The rearrangement uses TRBV19 and TRBJ1-6, with a weak D call TRBD1 (6 bases). The germline gives CDR1 LNHDA, CDR2 SQIVND (reference sequence). The length of the CDR3 is 15 residues. V was pared by 6 bases and J by 8 bases, with 17 bases between. The CDR3 region is CASRPRRDTDSPLHF. The CDR3 DNA sequence: TGTGCCAGTAGACCCCGCCGGGACACTGATTCACCCCTCCACTTT.

This clone was seen just once. CDR3 nucleotides: TGTGCCACCAGCAGAGACCAGATCTTGGGACAGGGCAACTATGGCTACACCTTC. It codes for CATSRDQILGQGNYGYTF. The chain is built from TRBV15 and TRBJ1-2, with TRBD1 identical over 9 bases. Germline CDR1 LNHNV, CDR2 YYDKDF (reference sequence). CDR3 length: 18 residues. With 0 bases clipped from V and 2 bases from J, the junction kept 10 bases outside the gene matches.

This chain uses TRBV6-4 with TRBJ1-2; 7 positions match TRBD1. This CDR3 is 14 amino acids long. V lost 8 bases to trimming and J lost 3 bases; unmatched junction nucleotides: 9. The germline CDR1 and CDR2 sequences are MRHNA and SNTAGT. The CDR3 region is CASQKTGSDYGYTF. The CDR3 DNA sequence: TGTGCCAGCCAAAAGACAGGGAGTGACTATGGCTACACCTTC.

This clone was found once. The chain links TRBV4-1 to TRBJ2-7; 7 positions match TRBD1. Germline-derived CDR1 and CDR2 are MGHRA and YSYEKL. The CDR3 covers 13 residues. J lost 4 bases, V lost 4 bases, and 4 bases had no gene match. The CDR3 DNA reads TGCGCCAGCAGCCTTGTACAGGGGTACGAGCAGTACTTC. This encodes CASSLVQGYEQYF.

The rearrangement uses TRBV19 and TRBJ2-2; 7 nucleotides align to TRBD1. The CDR3 sequence is 14 residues long. V lost 5 bases, J lost 4 bases, and 4 bases stayed unmatched. Germline CDR1 LNHDA, CDR2 SQIVND (reference sequence). DNA of the CDR3: TGTGCCAGTAGTTACAGGGGCGGCACCGGGGAGCTGTTTTTT. Protein sequence: CASSYRGGTGELFF.

This clone was picked up one time. The V and J genes are TRBV9 and TRBJ2-3, with 9 bases fitting TRBD2. The J segment lost 4 bases and the V segment lost 4 bases, leaving 16 bases of the junction unmatched. The CDR3 has 18 amino acids. Germline loops: CDR1 SGDLS, CDR2 YYNGEE. The CDR3 nucleotides read TGTGCCAGCAGCCAGGGGCTAGCGGGGTATGCTTGGGCAGATACGCAGTATTTT. Its protein product is CASSQGLAGYAWADTQYF. The full variable domain, rest sourced from reference TRBV9 and TRBJ2-3, is DSGVTQTPKHLITATGQRVTLRCSPRSGDLSVYWYQQSLDQGLQFLIQYYNGEERAKGNILERFSAQQFPDLHSELNLSSLELGDSALYFCASSQGLAGYAWADTQYFGPGTRLTVL.

This clone was observed once. The V gene is TRBV7-9, the J gene TRBJ2-3; 10 bases match TRBD1. V was clipped by 5 bases and J by 3 bases; unmatched bases: 5. CDR1 is SEHNR and CDR2 is FQNEAQ in the germline V gene (reference sequence). The CDR3 covers 15 residues. The CDR3 sequence is CASSPGTGETDTQYF. In nucleotides, the CDR3 is TGTGCCAGCAGCCCCGGGACAGGGGAAACAGATACGCAGTATTTT.

J is TRBJ1-3 and V is TRBV6-5; no clear D. V lost 5 bases and J 0 bases, leaving 5 bases between the germline ends. This CDR3 contains 13 residues. Germline V lookup: CDR1 MNHEY, CDR2 SVGAGI. CDR3 DNA: TGTGCCAGCAGTATGCGCTCTGGAAACACCATATATTTT. Translation: CASSMRSGNTIYF.

The V call is TRBV13, the J call TRBJ2-7; TRBD1 agrees at 10 bases. The length of the CDR3 is 16 residues. The germline V gene encodes CDR1 PRHDT and CDR2 FYEKMQ (reference sequence). Losses at the gene ends were 0 bases for V and 1 base for J; bases not matched to a gene: 3. The CDR3 region has the DNA TGTGCCAGCAGCTTAGGGGGACAGGGGTGGTCCTACGAGCAGTACTTC. Translation: CASSLGGQGWSYEQYF.

This rearrangement joins TRBV5-4 to TRBJ2-1; 11 positions match TRBD2. CDR1 SGHNT and CDR2 YYREEE come from the germline V gene (reference sequence). The J segment lost 10 bases and the V segment lost 3 bases, leaving 12 bases of the junction unmatched. The CDR3 length is 16 residues. The CDR3 nucleotides read TGTGCCAGCAGCTCACGACTAGCGGGGACTAATTCGGAGCAGTTCTTC. It specifies CASSSRLAGTNSEQFF.

This chain joins TRBV7-9 and TRBJ2-2, with 7 positions matching TRBD2. The CDR3 sequence is 17 residues long. V dropped 1 base and J dropped 3; count of bases not matched to a gene: 8. The germline V gene has CDR1 SEHNR and CDR2 FQNEAQ (reference sequence). The CDR3 DNA reads TGTGCCAGCAGCTTAGGGGGGGGACTTTCGTACACCGGGGAGCTGTTTTTT. Translating gives CASSLGGGLSYTGELFF.

The chain uses TRBV5-1 and TRBJ2-7; 9 bases align to TRBD2. This CDR3 contains 15 residues. V was clipped by 2 bases and J by 2 bases; unmatched bases: 5. Germline CDR1 reads SGHRS; CDR2 reads YFSETQ. The CDR3 spells CASSFGTSSAYEQYF. The CDR3 nucleotides read TGCGCCAGCAGCTTTGGGACTAGCAGTGCCTACGAGCAGTACTTC.

The chain links TRBV7-6 to TRBJ2-7; D is unresolved. There are 16 residues in the CDR3. Germline V gene sequence: CDR1 SGHVS, CDR2 FNYEAQ. Trimming left V 0 bases short and J 2 bases short, with 14 bases between. The CDR3 region is CASSLALSRFPYEQYF. The CDR3 DNA follows: TGTGCCAGCAGCTTAGCGCTTTCCAGGTTCCCCTACGAGCAGTACTTC.

This clone was observed a few times. V gene TRBV4-3 combines with J gene TRBJ2-4, with a tentative D call TRBD2 (6 bases). This CDR3 contains 14 residues. The germline V and J ends were trimmed by 6 bases and 8 bases, with 17 bases remaining between them. Germline CDR1 reads LGHNA; CDR2 reads YSLEER. The CDR3 reads CASSLRTGEDIQYF. The CDR3 coding sequence is TGCGCCAGCAGTCTAAGAACGGGGGAGGACATTCAGTACTTC.

V is TRBV25-1 and J is TRBJ2-7, with no clear D. CDR1 MGHDK and CDR2 SYGVNS come from the germline V gene. The CDR3 runs 13 residues. Trimming left V 2 bases short and J 5 bases short, with 10 bases between. CDR3 bases: TGTGCCAGCAGTGAAGCAGGAACTGACGAGCAGTACTTC. Amino acid sequence: CASSEAGTDEQYF.

The CDR3 DNA is TGTGCCAGCAGCTCGGGACAGGGGGCTCGGGAGCAGTACTTC. Translation: CASSSGQGAREQYF. The V gene is TRBV7-2, the J gene TRBJ2-7; TRBD1 matches at 12 bases. V trimming: 4 bases; J trimming: 7 bases; junction bases outside the gene matches: 5. The CDR3 has 14 residues. In germline, CDR1 is SGHTA, CDR2 FQGNSA.

The chain has TRBV6-6 and TRBJ2-5; maybe TRBD2 (6 bases). The CDR3 length is 12 residues. The germline V and J ends were trimmed by 2 bases and 11 bases, with 12 bases remaining between them. Germline-derived CDR1 and CDR2 are MNHNY and SVGAGI (reference sequence). For the CDR3, the DNA is TGTGCCAGCAGTTACGGAGGGACGGAGCAGTACTTC. The encoded protein is CASSYGGTEQYF.

The chain employs TRBV27 and TRBJ2-3; D is possibly TRBD2 (7 bases). Looked up from germline, CDR1 is MNHEY and CDR2 is SMNVEV (reference sequence). The CDR3 length is 16 residues. V lost 3 bases to trimming and J lost 6 bases, with 19 bases between them. Here the CDR3 DNA reads TGTGCCAGCAGTTTGAGGGGGGGCCTCCCCGGGGATACGCAGTATTTT. It is translated as CASSLRGGLPGDTQYF.

V usage is TRBV7-2 and J usage is TRBJ2-3; D might be TRBD1 (6 bases). Trimming cost V 3 bases and J 6 bases, with 7 bases left between them. The length of the CDR3 is 12 residues. Germline assignment: CDR1 SGHTA and CDR2 FQGNSA. For the CDR3, the DNA is TGTGCCAGCAGCTTCGGACAGGATACGCAGTATTTT. It encodes CASSFGQDTQYF.

J is TRBJ1-5 and V is TRBV5-6; 7 bases agree with TRBD1. The trim removed 2 bases at V and 5 bases at J, leaving 10 bases unmatched. Germline V CDR1 and CDR2: SGHDT, YYEEEE. The CDR3 has 16 amino acids. This CDR3 reads CASSFQRGREDQPQHF. CDR3 nucleotide sequence: TGTGCCAGCAGCTTCCAAAGGGGGCGAGAAGATCAGCCCCAGCATTTT.